These T cell receptor beta chains were read from a single sample in a study of CD8 T cells in Susac syndrome. Using its own MiXCR run on the immunoSEQ multiplex PCR reads, TCRdb lists one record per CDR3 protein. The table records under 250,000 distinct CDR3 sequences, over 85% of them present only once. Sequenced sample: CD4+ T cells from PBMCs. The receptors originated from a human donor with multiple sclerosis. CDR3s leave out the opening cysteine and the closing phenylalanine or tryptophan.

v_gene | CDR3aa
TRBV6-1 | ASSTTGGSTDTQY
TRBV20-1 | SARDGRGGTEAF
TRBV18 | ASSPVSYEQY
TRBV3-1 | ASSETSNSETDTQY
TRBV20-1 | SARAAGGVETQY
TRBV12-3/TRBV12-4 | ASRRTGGGNQPQH
TRBV11-2 | ASSSIQGMGPYEQY
TRBV29-1 | SVGSNNEQF
TRBV12-3/TRBV12-4 | ASSPGPLSVF
TRBV12-3/TRBV12-4 | ASSRGTSGWPTTDTQY
TRBV12-3/TRBV12-4 | ASSFGDLNEKLF
TRBV29-1 | SAPGTSGRTDTQY
TRBV6-5 | ASSYDRDSPFSGANVLT
TRBV5-1 | ASSSRQGEGTQY
TRBV6-1 | ASSPLARGTDTQY
TRBV27 | ASSSHGGGADSPLH
TRBV9 | ASSVGQINTGELF
TRBV4-1 | ASSQEIRLLNTGELF
TRBV30 | AWSREQETQY
TRBV24-1 | ATSLASTGELF
TRBV6-5 | ASSSDRGSTGELF
TRBV29-1 | SVWDGANTEAF
TRBV7-9 | ASSSDRGSSYNSPLH
TRBV28 | ASIGPRQGGEAF
TRBV29-1 | SVGATSAGELF
TRBV29-1 | SVHDRGNYGYT
TRBV21-1 | ASSKGGGSYNEQF
TRBV7-3 | ASSRQRGYEQY
TRBV19 | ASTKRLTGELF
TRBV5-6 | ASSPSWGQGLEQY
TRBV9 | ASSSALGQGNGNTIY
TRBV12-3/TRBV12-4 | ASSLSRTSGVNEQF
TRBV2 | ASANTGSGDGYT
TRBV5-4 | ASSWENTDTQY
TRBV6-5 | ASSPPGGRAGYT
TRBV7-2 | ASSSGGPSTDTQY
TRBV29-1 | SVEGGLNTQY
TRBV12-3/TRBV12-4 | ASTSPGQGANQPQH
TRBV30 | AWSEGNEQY
TRBV7-7 | ASSLASLTGELF
TRBV12-3/TRBV12-4 | ASIMSQGAGKLF
TRBV6-1 | ASSEAIQANYEQY
TRBV19 | ASSPQWEGNEQF